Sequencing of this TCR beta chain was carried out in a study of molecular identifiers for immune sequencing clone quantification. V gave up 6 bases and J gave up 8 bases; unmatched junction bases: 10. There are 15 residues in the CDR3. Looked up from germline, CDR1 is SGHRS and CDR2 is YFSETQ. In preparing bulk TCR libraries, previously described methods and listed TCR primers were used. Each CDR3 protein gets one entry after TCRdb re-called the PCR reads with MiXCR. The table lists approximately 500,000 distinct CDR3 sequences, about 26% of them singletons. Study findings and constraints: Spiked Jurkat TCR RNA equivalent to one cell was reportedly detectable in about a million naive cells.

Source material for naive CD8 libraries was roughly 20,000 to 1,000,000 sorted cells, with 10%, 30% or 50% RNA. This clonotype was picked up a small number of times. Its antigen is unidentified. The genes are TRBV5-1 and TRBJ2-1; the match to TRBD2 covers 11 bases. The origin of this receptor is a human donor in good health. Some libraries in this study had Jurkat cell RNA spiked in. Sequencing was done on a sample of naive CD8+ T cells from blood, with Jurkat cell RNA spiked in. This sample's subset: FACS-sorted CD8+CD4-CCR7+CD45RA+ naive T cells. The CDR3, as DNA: TGCGCCAGCAACACCGGGACTAGCGGCATCGATGAGCAGTTCTTC. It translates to CASNTGTSGIDEQFF. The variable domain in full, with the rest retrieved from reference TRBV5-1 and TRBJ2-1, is KAGVTQTPRYLIKTRGQQVTLSCSPISGHRSVSWYQQTPGQGLQFLFEYFSETQRNKGNFPGRFSGRQFSNSRSEMNVSTLELGDSALYLCASNTGTSGIDEQFFGPGTRLTVL.